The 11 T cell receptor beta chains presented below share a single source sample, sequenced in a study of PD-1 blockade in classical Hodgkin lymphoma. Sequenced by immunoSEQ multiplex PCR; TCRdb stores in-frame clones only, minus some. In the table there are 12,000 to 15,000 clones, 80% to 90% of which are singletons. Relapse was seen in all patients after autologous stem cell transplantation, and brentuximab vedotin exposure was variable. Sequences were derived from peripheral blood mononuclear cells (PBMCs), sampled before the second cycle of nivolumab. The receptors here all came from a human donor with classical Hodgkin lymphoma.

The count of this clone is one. The CDR3 protein is CASGLVLGSNQPQHF. CDR3 DNA sequence: TGTGCTAGTGGTTTGGTACTGGGAAGCAATCAGCCCCAGCATTTT. This chain connects TRBV12-5 to TRBJ1-5; unclear D gene. V lost 0 bases and J 1 base, leaving 7 bases between the germline ends. This CDR3 is 15 amino acids long. Germline CDR1 reads LGHNT; CDR2 reads FRNRAP.

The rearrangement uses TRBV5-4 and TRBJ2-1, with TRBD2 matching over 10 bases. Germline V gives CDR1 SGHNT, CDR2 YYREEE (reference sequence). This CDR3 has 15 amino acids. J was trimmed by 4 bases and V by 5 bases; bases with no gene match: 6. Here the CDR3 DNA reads TGTGCCAGCAGTTTTAGCGGGGGGCCTTACAATGAGCAGTTCTTC. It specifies CASSFSGGPYNEQFF.

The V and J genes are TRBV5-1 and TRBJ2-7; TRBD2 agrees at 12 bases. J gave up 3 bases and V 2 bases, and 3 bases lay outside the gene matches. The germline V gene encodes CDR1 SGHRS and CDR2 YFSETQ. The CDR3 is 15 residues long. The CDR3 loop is CASSFSSGGVYEQYF. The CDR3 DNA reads TGCGCCAGCAGCTTCTCTAGCGGGGGGGTCTACGAGCAGTACTTC.

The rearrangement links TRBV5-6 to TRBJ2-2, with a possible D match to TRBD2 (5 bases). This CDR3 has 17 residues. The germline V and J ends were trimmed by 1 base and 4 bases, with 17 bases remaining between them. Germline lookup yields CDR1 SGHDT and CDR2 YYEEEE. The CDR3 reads CASSLKAFVAGTGELFF. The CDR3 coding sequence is TGTGCCAGCAGCTTGAAAGCCTTTGTGGCGGGCACCGGGGAGCTGTTTTTT.

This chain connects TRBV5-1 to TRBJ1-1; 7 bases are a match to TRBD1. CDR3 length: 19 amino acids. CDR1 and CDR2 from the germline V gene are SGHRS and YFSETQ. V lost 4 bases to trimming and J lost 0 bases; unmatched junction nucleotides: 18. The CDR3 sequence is CASSLGQELVTGMNTEAFF. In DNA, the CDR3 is TGCGCCAGCAGCCTCGGACAGGAACTAGTAACGGGGATGAACACTGAAGCTTTCTTT.

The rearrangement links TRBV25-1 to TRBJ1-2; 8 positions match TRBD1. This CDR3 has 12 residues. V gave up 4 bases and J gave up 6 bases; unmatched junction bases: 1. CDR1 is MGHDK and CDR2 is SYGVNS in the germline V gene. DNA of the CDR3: TGTGCCAGCAGTGGGACAGGGAATGGCTACACCTTC. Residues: CASSGTGNGYTF.

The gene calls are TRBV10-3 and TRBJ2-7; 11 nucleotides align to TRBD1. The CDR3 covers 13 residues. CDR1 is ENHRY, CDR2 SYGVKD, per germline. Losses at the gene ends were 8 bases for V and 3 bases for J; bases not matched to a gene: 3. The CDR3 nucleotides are TGTGCCATCGGGACAGGGGGGGACTACGAGCAGTACTTC. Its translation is CAIGTGGDYEQYF.

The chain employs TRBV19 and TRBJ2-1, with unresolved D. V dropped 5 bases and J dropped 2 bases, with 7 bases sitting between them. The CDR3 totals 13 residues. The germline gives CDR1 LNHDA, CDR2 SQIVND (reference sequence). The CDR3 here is CASSSVAYNEQFF. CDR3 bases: TGTGCCAGTAGTTCGGTAGCCTACAATGAGCAGTTCTTC.

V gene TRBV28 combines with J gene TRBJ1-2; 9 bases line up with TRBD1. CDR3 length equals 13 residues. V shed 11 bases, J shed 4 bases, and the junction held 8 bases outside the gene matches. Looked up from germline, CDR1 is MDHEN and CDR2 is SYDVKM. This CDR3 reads CASRGTGIYGYTF. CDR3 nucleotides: TGTGCCTCCCGTGGGACAGGGATCTATGGCTACACCTTC.

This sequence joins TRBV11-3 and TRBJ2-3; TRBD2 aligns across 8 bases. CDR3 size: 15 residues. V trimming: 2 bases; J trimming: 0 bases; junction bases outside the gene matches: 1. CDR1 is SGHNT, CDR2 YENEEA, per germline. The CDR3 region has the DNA TGTGCCAGCAGCTTACGGGAGGGCAGCACAGATACGCAGTATTTT. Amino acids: CASSLREGSTDTQYF.

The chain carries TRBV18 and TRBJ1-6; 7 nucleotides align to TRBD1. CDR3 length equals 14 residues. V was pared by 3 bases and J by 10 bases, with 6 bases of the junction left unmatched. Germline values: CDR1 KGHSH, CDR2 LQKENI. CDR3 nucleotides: TGTGCCAGCTCACCTACAGGGGCCCGCTCACCCCTCCACTTT. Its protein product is CASSPTGARSPLHF.